The T cell receptor (beta chain) described here comes from a study of graft-versus-host responses after intestinal transplantation. Background on the study: Multivisceral, liver-intestinal, or isolated intestinal transplants were performed in recipients. Tacrolimus and steroids were given for about three years to all recipients after anti-thymocyte globulin induction.

CDR1 is MNHEY, CDR2 SVGAGI, per germline. V gave up 4 bases and J gave up 5 bases; unmatched junction bases: 5. This CDR3 comprises 13 residues. Turning to this clone: Its cognate antigen is unknown.

Study-wide findings and caveats: Ileal or blood samples showed some GvH clones first, and such clones were also found in recipient marrow. Graft-donor T cell macrochimerism in patients accompanied high graft-versus-host to host-versus-graft clonal ratios in allografts.

The data were produced by immunoSEQ multiplex PCR, yet TCRdb's version contains in-frame clones alone and is incomplete. The sample shows more than 85,000 clones, 93% of them seen only once. The rearrangement joins TRBV6-5 to TRBJ2-7; 7 nucleotides line up with TRBD1. The sample here was unstimulated CD8+ T cells sorted from spleen or lymph node cells, taken before intestinal transplant. This clonotype originated in a human donor who received an intestinal transplant. CDR3 residues: CASSLTGQHEQYF. CDR3 sequence (DNA): TGTGCCAGCAGTTTGACAGGGCAGCACGAGCAGTACTTC.